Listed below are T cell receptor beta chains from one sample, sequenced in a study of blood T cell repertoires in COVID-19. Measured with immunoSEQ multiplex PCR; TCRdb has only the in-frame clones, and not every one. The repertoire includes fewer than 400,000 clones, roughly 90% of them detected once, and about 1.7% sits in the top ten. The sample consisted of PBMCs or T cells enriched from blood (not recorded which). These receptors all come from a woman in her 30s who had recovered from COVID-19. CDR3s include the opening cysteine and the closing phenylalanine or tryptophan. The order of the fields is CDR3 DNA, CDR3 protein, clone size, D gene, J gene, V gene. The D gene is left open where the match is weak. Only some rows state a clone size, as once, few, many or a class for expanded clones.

DNA: TGTGCCAGCAGCGCATGGACAGGGAACAATGAGCAGTTCTTC
CDR3: CASSAWTGNNEQFF
size: NA
D: TRBD1
J: TRBJ2-1
V: TRBV13

DNA: TGCGCCAGCAGCCCACAACAGAACTGGGGGACAGGGCCTAACGGTGGTCAGTTCTTC
CDR3: CASSPQQNWGTGPNGGQFF
size: NA
D: TRBD1
J: TRBJ2-1
V: TRBV5-1

DNA: TGCAGCGTTGAAAGTGGGGCTGCCACTGAAGCTTTCTTT
CDR3: CSVESGAATEAFF
size: once
D: NA
J: TRBJ1-1
V: TRBV29-1

DNA: TGTGCCAGCAGCTTAAGGGGGACGGGTAATGAAAAACTGTTTTTT
CDR3: CASSLRGTGNEKLFF
size: NA
D: NA
J: TRBJ1-4
V: TRBV7-9

DNA: TGTGCCAGCAGTCGACAGGGGTACACTGAAGCTTTCTTT
CDR3: CASSRQGYTEAFF
size: NA
D: TRBD1
J: TRBJ1-1
V: TRBV27

DNA: TGTGCCAGCAGTTTATGGCTGGGCGTATATGGCTACACCTTC
CDR3: CASSLWLGVYGYTF
size: few
D: NA
J: TRBJ1-2
V: TRBV28

DNA: TGTGCCACCAGCAGAGGAGACAGGCTCCACGAGCAGTACTTC
CDR3: CATSRGDRLHEQYF
size: NA
D: NA
J: TRBJ2-7
V: TRBV15

DNA: TGTGCCAGCAGCCCCAGCCGTCGAGGGGGCGACGAGACCCAGTACTTC
CDR3: CASSPSRRGGDETQYF
size: NA
D: TRBD1
J: TRBJ2-5
V: TRBV3-1/TRBV3-2

DNA: TGTGCCAGCCGAAAGGCCCTAAGCGGGAGCTCCTACGAGCAGTACTTC
CDR3: CASRKALSGSSYEQYF
size: NA
D: TRBD2
J: TRBJ2-7
V: TRBV28

DNA: TGTGCCAGCAGCTTAACTAGCGGGGGCCACGAGCAGTACTTC
CDR3: CASSLTSGGHEQYF
size: NA
D: TRBD2
J: TRBJ2-7
V: TRBV7-2

DNA: TGTGCCATCAATCAGGGGGGAGTCACCGGGGAGCTGTTTTTT
CDR3: CAINQGGVTGELFF
size: NA
D: NA
J: TRBJ2-2
V: TRBV10-3

DNA: TGTGCCAGCAAATCGGGACTAGCGTACTACGAGCAGTACTTC
CDR3: CASKSGLAYYEQYF
size: NA
D: TRBD2
J: TRBJ2-7
V: TRBV6-5

DNA: TGCGCCAGCAGCTTGGGGCAGGGGGACAATGAGCAGTTCTTC
CDR3: CASSLGQGDNEQFF
size: NA
D: TRBD1
J: TRBJ2-1
V: TRBV5-1

DNA: TGTGCCAGCAGCTTCGGTACCGGGGAGCTGTTTTTT
CDR3: CASSFGTGELFF
size: NA
D: NA
J: TRBJ2-2
V: TRBV7-3

DNA: TGTGCCAGTAGTCCGGGCAGGGCCGACGGGGAGCTGTTTTTT
CDR3: CASSPGRADGELFF
size: NA
D: NA
J: TRBJ2-2
V: TRBV19

DNA: TGTGCCAGCAGCCCTGGCAGGATGGGTGGCTACACCTTC
CDR3: CASSPGRMGGYTF
size: NA
D: NA
J: TRBJ1-2
V: TRBV3-1/TRBV3-2

DNA: TGCGCCAGCAGTGCGTCCGGGACAGGGTCCTACGAGCAGTACTTC
CDR3: CASSASGTGSYEQYF
size: NA
D: TRBD1
J: TRBJ2-7
V: TRBV10-1

DNA: TGTGCCAGTAGTATCGGGGCTAGCGGGAACACAGATACGCAGTATTTT
CDR3: CASSIGASGNTDTQYF
size: NA
D: TRBD2
J: TRBJ2-3
V: TRBV19

DNA: TGTGCCAGCCTAAGACAGGGCAACACTGAAGCTTTCTTT
CDR3: CASLRQGNTEAFF
size: NA
D: TRBD1
J: TRBJ1-1
V: TRBV2

DNA: TGTGCCAGCAGCCAAGAGGGGCGGGGGAGTACAGATACGCAGTATTTT
CDR3: CASSQEGRGSTDTQYF
size: NA
D: TRBD2
J: TRBJ2-3
V: TRBV3-1/TRBV3-2

DNA: TGTGCCAGTAGTACCTACACAGGGGAGAACTATGGCTACACCTTC
CDR3: CASSTYTGENYGYTF
size: NA
D: TRBD1
J: TRBJ1-2
V: TRBV19

DNA: TGTGCCAGCAGCTTAGGACTAGCGGGGGGCAATGAGCAGTTCTTC
CDR3: CASSLGLAGGNEQFF
size: NA
D: TRBD2
J: TRBJ2-1
V: TRBV7-2